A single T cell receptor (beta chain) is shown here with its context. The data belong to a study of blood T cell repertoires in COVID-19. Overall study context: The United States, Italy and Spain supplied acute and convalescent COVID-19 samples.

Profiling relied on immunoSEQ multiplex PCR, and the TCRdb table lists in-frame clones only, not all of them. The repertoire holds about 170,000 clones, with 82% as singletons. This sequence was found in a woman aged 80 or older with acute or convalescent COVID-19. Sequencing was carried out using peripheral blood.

CDR3 sequence reads: CASGGQGIYEQYF. In DNA, the CDR3 is TGTGCCAGTGGGGGACAGGGAATTTACGAGCAGTACTTC. The rearrangement uses TRBV28 and TRBJ2-7; TRBD1 aligns across 9 bases. Germline V gene data show CDR1 as MDHEN and CDR2 as SYDVKM. The V segment lost 9 bases and the J segment 4 bases; nucleotides outside the gene matches: 7. The CDR3 consists of 13 residues.